Listed here are 27 T cell receptor beta chains from one sample, sequenced in a study of T cell repertoires in cytomegalovirus infection. Via MiXCR, TCRdb re-called the reads, giving one row per CDR3 protein. The sample yields about 500,000 distinct CDR3 sequences, 30% to 35% seen once. Their cognate antigens are unknown. The sequences come from cultured PBMCs, collected from culture after CMV antigen stimulation. These receptors all come from a human donor in good health (CMV status not recorded). Some clones in this sample may be carry-over from other donors' samples.

The table lists this clonotype with a few counts. V usage is TRBV6-6 and J usage is TRBJ1-3; 8 bases map to TRBD1. CDR1 MNHNY and CDR2 SVGAGI come from the germline V gene (reference sequence). CDR3 size: 16 residues. After removal of 0 bases from V and 4 bases from J, the junction contained 5 bases not matched to a gene. CDR3 in amino acids: CASSYSVGQGGNTIYF. The CDR3 nucleotides read TGTGCCAGCAGTTACTCCGTAGGACAGGGAGGAAACACCATATATTTT.

In the case of this clonotype: A much larger clone differs from this one at a single base, so this may be a read error. This sequence joins TRBV5-6 and TRBJ2-5; 8 positions match TRBD1. The germline V gene encodes CDR1 SGHDT and CDR2 YYEEEE. The V and J ends lost 0 bases and 9 bases, in that order; junction bases with no gene match: 10. The CDR3 totals 15 residues. The CDR3 DNA reads as TGTGCCAGCAGCTTGGCTGGCAGGGGGCAGGAGGCCCAGTACTTC. This codes for CASSLAGRGQEAQYF. The whole variable domain, remainder taken from reference TRBV5-6 and TRBJ2-5, is DAGVTQSPTHLIKTRGQQVTLRCSPKSGHDTVSWYQQALGQGPQFIFQYYEEEERQRGNFPDRFSGHQFPNYSSELNVNALLLGDSALYLCASSLAGRGQEAQYFGPGTRLLVL.

This clonotype was counted at least ten times. The rearrangement uses TRBV12-3 or TRBV12-4 and TRBJ2-2, with D possibly called TRBD1 or TRBD2 (6 bases each). V gave up 2 bases and J gave up 4 bases, with 14 bases separating them. The CDR3 is made up of 16 amino acids. The CDR3 DNA reads as TGTGCCAGCAGTTTAACTTCGGGGGCGCTCACCGGGGAGCTGTTTTTT. Translation gives CASSLTSGALTGELFF.

The chain uses TRBV28 and TRBJ2-7, with D perhaps matching TRBD1 (5 bases). The CDR3 sequence is 14 residues long. Germline CDR1 and CDR2: MDHEN and SYDVKM. V dropped 6 bases and J dropped 5 bases, with 17 bases sitting between them. The CDR3 spells CASRSGIGYDEQYF. As DNA, the CDR3 is TGTGCCAGCAGATCAGGGATAGGGTATGACGAGCAGTACTTC.

This chain joins TRBV27 and TRBJ2-7; 11 bases are shared with TRBD2. Losses at the gene ends were 5 bases for V and 3 bases for J; bases not matched to a gene: 6. Per germline, CDR1 MNHEY and CDR2 SMNVEV (reference sequence). The CDR3 runs to 15 residues. CDR3 sequence (DNA): TGTGCCAGCAGTAGGACTAGCGGGTCGTTCTACGAGCAGTACTTC. It codes for CASSRTSGSFYEQYF.

V gene TRBV12-3 or TRBV12-4 combines with J gene TRBJ2-2; 7 bases map to TRBD2. After removal of 6 bases from V and 6 bases from J, the junction contained 7 bases not matched to a gene. The CDR3 extends over 14 amino acids. CDR3 sequence (DNA): TGTGCCAGCAGGGTAACTAGCGATCCCGGGGAGCTGTTTTTT. This gives the protein CASRVTSDPGELFF.

The chain has TRBV6-1 and TRBJ2-5; D not resolved. This CDR3 spans 17 amino acids. Trimming removed 0 bases from V and 3 bases from J, with 17 bases in between. CDR1 is MNHNS and CDR2 is SASEGT in the germline V gene. The DNA for the CDR3 is TGTGCCAGCAGTGAAGCGCTTCAGAAAGGGCGTGAAGAGACCCAGTACTTC. This encodes CASSEALQKGREETQYF.

The V gene is TRBV25-1, the J gene TRBJ1-1; perhaps TRBD1 as D (5 bases). This CDR3 spans 13 amino acids. V lost 3 bases and J 11 bases, leaving 16 bases between the germline ends. CDR1 MGHDK and CDR2 SYGVNS come from the germline V gene. The CDR3 region has the DNA TGTGCCAGCAGTGATCACGGAAGGGACGACGCTTTCTTT. Its translation: CASSDHGRDDAFF.

This rearrangement joins TRBV24-1 to TRBJ2-1, with 9 bases fitting TRBD1. With V trimmed by 4 bases and J by 4 bases, 16 bases remained unmatched. From germline, CDR1 is KGHDR and CDR2 SFDVKD. The CDR3 consists of 19 residues. The CDR3 sequence is CATSETSGTGRFGYNEQFF. DNA for the CDR3: TGTGCCACCAGTGAAACCTCCGGGACAGGGCGATTCGGGTACAATGAGCAGTTCTTC.

This clonotype was seen a handful of times. The CDR3 here is CASSDWGLAVTYEQYV. The CDR3 nucleotides read TGCGCCAGCAGTGACTGGGGACTAGCGGTAACCTACGAGCAGTACGTC. The gene calls are TRBV23-1 and TRBJ2-7; 11 bases line up with TRBD2. TRBV23-1 is marked as an open reading frame, function uncertain. The CDR3 is made up of 16 amino acids. The ends lost 5 bases at V and 2 bases at J; junction bases unmatched: 8.

The chain is built from TRBV5-1 and TRBJ1-1, with D uncertain. The CDR3 extends over 15 amino acids. Per germline, CDR1 SGHRS and CDR2 YFSETQ. V lost 3 bases and J lost 4, with 16 bases in between. CDR3 amino acids: CASSSNLLEGTEAFF. CDR3 DNA: TGCGCCAGCAGCTCTAACCTCTTAGAGGGCACTGAAGCTTTCTTT. Filled out from reference TRBV5-1 and TRBJ1-1, the complete variable domain reads KAGVTQTPRYLIKTRGQQVTLSCSPISGHRSVSWYQQTPGQGLQFLFEYFSETQRNKGNFPGRFSGRQFSNSRSEMNVSTLELGDSALYLCASSSNLLEGTEAFFGQGTRLTVV.

Ten or more counts support this clonotype. J is TRBJ1-3 and V is TRBV7-6; no definite D call. The CDR3 is 15 residues long. CDR1 is SGHVS and CDR2 is FNYEAQ in the germline V gene. Trimming left V 5 bases short and J 2 bases short, with 13 bases between. The CDR3 reads CASSPDGRPGNTIYF. The CDR3, as DNA: TGTGCCAGCAGCCCCGATGGGAGGCCTGGAAACACCATATATTTT.

This clonotype showed up many times. The chain carries TRBV7-8 and TRBJ2-7; D is uncertain. The ends were cut back, 0 bases at V and 0 bases at J, with 9 bases in the middle. The CDR3 has 15 amino acids. Germline V gene sequence: CDR1 SGHVS, CDR2 FQNEAQ. CDR3 in amino acids: CASSLAFAASYEQYF. The CDR3 DNA follows: TGTGCCAGCAGCTTAGCGTTCGCCGCCTCCTACGAGCAGTACTTC.

This clonotype was counted a few times. The genes are TRBV19 and TRBJ2-1; 8 bases are a match to TRBD2. Germline V lookup: CDR1 LNHDA, CDR2 SQIVND (reference sequence). This CDR3 contains 16 residues. After removal of 7 bases from V and 4 bases from J, the junction contained 12 bases not matched to a gene. The DNA of the CDR3 is TGTGCCAGTACCCCTTTAGCGGGAACTAGGTACAATGAGCAGTTCTTC. Translation gives CASTPLAGTRYNEQFF.

A few counts support this clonotype. This chain uses TRBV12-3 or TRBV12-4 with TRBJ1-1; D is perhaps TRBD1 (5 bases). The length of the CDR3 is 12 residues. V lost 6 bases and J 1 base, leaving 6 bases between the germline ends. CDR3 DNA sequence: TGTGCCAGCAGAGGGGAGAACACTGAAGCTTTCTTT. The encoded protein is CASRGENTEAFF.

This chain uses TRBV20-1 with TRBJ2-5; TRBD1 matches 9 bases. V gave up 1 base and J gave up 3 bases; unmatched junction bases: 6. In germline, CDR1 is DFQATT, CDR2 SNEGSKA (reference sequence). The CDR3 totals 15 residues. CDR3 protein: CSARGDREAEETQYF. The CDR3 DNA sequence: TGCAGTGCTAGAGGGGACAGGGAAGCCGAAGAGACCCAGTACTTC.

This chain links TRBV29-1 with TRBJ2-3; 9 positions match TRBD1. The V segment lost 3 bases and the J segment 2 bases; nucleotides outside the gene matches: 9. Germline CDR1 reads SQVTM; CDR2 reads ANQGSEA. The CDR3 is 16 amino acids. CDR3 protein: CSVETTGGETTDTQYF. CDR3 nucleotides: TGCAGCGTTGAGACCACAGGGGGCGAGACCACAGATACGCAGTATTTT.

This chain links TRBV5-1 with TRBJ2-7, with D perhaps TRBD1 or TRBD2 (5 bases each). Germline loops: CDR1 SGHRS, CDR2 YFSETQ. V gave up 4 bases and J gave up 7 bases, with 21 bases separating them. This CDR3 contains 15 residues. The DNA for the CDR3 is TGCGCCAGCAGCCCAAGGGGACGGGCGCTAGAGGAGCAGTACGTC. Translated: CASSPRGRALEEQYV.

This clonotype has a handful of counts. J is TRBJ1-5 and V is TRBV19; TRBD1 agrees at 7 bases. There are 14 residues in the CDR3. Germline V lookup: CDR1 LNHDA, CDR2 SQIVND (reference sequence). The ends lost 7 bases at V and 7 bases at J; junction bases unmatched: 10. The CDR3 DNA sequence: TGTGCCAGTACACGACAGGGTATAGGACAGCCCCAGCATTTT. Translation: CASTRQGIGQPQHF. Together with reference TRBV19 and TRBJ1-5, the CDR3 gives the full variable domain: DGGITQSPKYLFRKEGQNVTLSCEQNLNHDAMYWYRQDPGQGLRLIYYSQIVNDFQKGDIAEGYSVSREKKESFPLTVTSAQKNPTAFYLCASTRQGIGQPQHFGDGTRLSIL.

This clonotype was detected ten times or more. The chain joins TRBV19 to TRBJ1-1; TRBD1 might be the D (5 bases). Per the germline V gene, CDR1 is LNHDA and CDR2 is SQIVND (reference sequence). Trimming cost V 7 bases and J 5 bases, with 26 bases left between them. This CDR3 has 17 amino acids. The CDR3 spells CASTPKWREVWGTEAFF. CDR3 nucleotides: TGTGCCAGTACCCCCAAGTGGCGGGAGGTCTGGGGGACTGAAGCTTTCTTT.

The rearrangement uses TRBV7-7 and TRBJ2-2, with D possibly TRBD2 on 6 matching bases. The ends were cut back, 5 bases at V and 1 base at J, with 8 bases in the middle. The CDR3 runs 14 residues. Germline CDR1 reads SSHAT; CDR2 reads FNYEAQ (reference sequence). CDR3: CASSQGLNTGELFF. DNA for the CDR3: TGTGCCAGCAGCCAGGGACTGAACACCGGGGAGCTGTTTTTT.

The V and J genes are TRBV4-1 and TRBJ1-4; D unresolved. Germline CDR1 MGHRA, CDR2 YSYEKL. The CDR3 length is 16 residues. V lost 4 bases and J lost 6, with 18 bases in between. CDR3 region: CASSRLMGSSYEKLFF. For the CDR3, the DNA is TGCGCCAGCAGCCGGCTGATGGGGTCTTCTTATGAAAAACTGTTTTTT.

This clonotype was recorded at least ten times. The chain is built from TRBV7-2 and TRBJ2-7, with D perhaps assigned TRBD1 or TRBD2 (6 bases each). V lost 1 base, J lost 6 bases, and 10 bases lay in between. This CDR3 is built from 13 residues. Germline V gene data show CDR1 as SGHTA and CDR2 as FQGNSA. The CDR3 loop is CASSLGGTSEQYF. As DNA, the CDR3 is TGTGCCAGCAGCTTAGGCGGGACATCCGAGCAGTACTTC.

The genes are TRBV20-1 and TRBJ1-5; no clear D. The CDR3 extends over 15 amino acids. V was clipped by 4 bases and J by 1 base, with 14 bases between them. CDR1 and CDR2 (germline): DFQATT, SNEGSKA (reference sequence). CDR3 bases: TGCAGTGCTATGGCAGCGGGAGCAAGCAATCAGCCCCAGCATTTT. Translation gives CSAMAAGASNQPQHF.

The V and J genes are TRBV15 and TRBJ2-7, with D possibly TRBD1 on 5 matching bases. CDR3 length: 16 amino acids. V dropped 0 bases and J dropped 3 bases, with 15 bases sitting between them. The germline gives CDR1 LNHNV, CDR2 YYDKDF (reference sequence). The CDR3 DNA reads TGTGCCACCAGCAGAGATTACCGCAGGGATAGCTACGAGCAGTACTTC. This translates into CATSRDYRRDSYEQYF.

The chain joins TRBV29-1 to TRBJ2-6; D is unclear. The CDR3 has 14 amino acids. Germline V gene lookup returns CDR1 SQVTM and CDR2 ANQGSEA. Trimming removed 4 bases at V and 4 bases at J, with 11 bases between. Here the CDR3 DNA reads TGCAGCGTTGTCGGGCGGTCCGGGGCCAACGTCCTGACTTTC. This translates into CSVVGRSGANVLTF.

This clonotype was counted between two and nine times. This rearrangement joins TRBV6-5 to TRBJ2-3; TRBD2 aligns across 11 bases. Trimming cost V 6 bases and J 6 bases; bases outside gene matches: 8. Germline CDR1 reads MNHEY; CDR2 reads SVGAGI. The CDR3 contains 15 residues. CDR3 residues: CASRLAGGMTDTQYF. The CDR3 DNA reads as TGTGCCAGCAGGTTAGCGGGAGGGATGACGGATACGCAGTATTTT.